This is a list of T cell receptor beta chains from one sample in a study of cytomegalovirus exposure and HLA in healthy donors. TCRdb keeps only in-frame clones here, not all; method: immunoSEQ multiplex PCR. The top ten hold about 0.71% of the sample, which has under 150,000 clones, around 86% seen once. The sequencing input was PBMCs. Every receptor here comes from a man between 18 and 29 years old in good health and CMV-seronegative. The CDR3 runs from the conserved cysteine through the conserved F or W. The D gene is left open where the match is weak. The size of a clone is reported for some rows only, either as once, few or many, or as a class for expanded clones.

CDR3 protein	CDR3 DNA	V gene	clone size	J gene	CDR3 length	D gene
CAPGPLNTEAFF	TGTGCTCCTGGGCCTTTGAACACTGAAGCTTTCTTT	TRBV7-9	.	TRBJ1-1	12	.
CASSRRGGSDYGYTF	TGCGCCAGCAGCCGGCGCGGAGGGAGTGACTATGGCTACACCTTC	TRBV4-3	.	TRBJ1-2	15	.
CACSGVRNSPLHF	TGTGCCTGCTCAGGGGTTAGGAATTCACCCCTCCACTTT	TRBV30	once	TRBJ1-6	13	.
CASSHRTLDSPLHF	TGTGCCAGCAGCCACCGAACTCTGGATTCACCCCTCCACTTT	TRBV7-6	.	TRBJ1-6	14	.
CASSLVEILSGNTIYF	TGTGCCAGCAGCTTAGTGGAGATTCTCTCTGGAAACACCATATATTTT	TRBV7-9	.	TRBJ1-3	16	.
CSVNPGGRTGELFF	TGCAGCGTTAACCCGGGGGGTCGGACCGGGGAGCTGTTTTTT	TRBV29-1	once	TRBJ2-2	14	TRBD2
CASSVDDRVVSSPLHF	TGTGCCAGCAGCGTGGACGACAGGGTCGTTTCTTCACCCCTCCACTTT	TRBV9	.	TRBJ1-6	16	TRBD1
CASSLSQVRETQYF	TGTGCCAGCAGCCTATCACAGGTCAGAGAGACCCAGTACTTC	TRBV7-7	.	TRBJ2-5	14	.
CASSGVGTKTQYF	TGTGCCAGCAGCGGCGTTGGGACAAAGACCCAGTACTTC	TRBV6-5	.	TRBJ2-5	13	.
CASSVQGSPVLKDEAFF	TGTGCCAGCAGCGTACAGGGGTCCCCGGTTCTTAAAGATGAAGCTTTCTTT	TRBV9	.	TRBJ1-1	17	.
CAWSPRWGGASNEQFF	TGTGCCTGGTCACCCCGTTGGGGGGGGGCTAGCAATGAGCAGTTCTTC	TRBV30	.	TRBJ2-1	16	.
CASSLTISNQPQHF	TGTGCCAGCAGTTTAACAATTAGCAATCAGCCCCAGCATTTT	TRBV6-5	few	TRBJ1-5	14	.
CASSPAARVNTEAFF	TGTGCCAGCTCACCAGCCGCCCGGGTGAACACTGAAGCTTTCTTT	TRBV18	.	TRBJ1-1	15	.
CASSPKRGGYNEQFF	TGTGCCAGCAGCCCCAAGCGGGGGGGCTACAATGAGCAGTTCTTC	TRBV11-3	few	TRBJ2-1	15	TRBD2
CASSVGEHSYGYTF	TGTGCCAGCAGCGTAGGGGAGCATTCCTATGGCTACACCTTC	TRBV9	.	TRBJ1-2	14	.
CASNAGGTDTQYF	TGTGCCAGCAACGCGGGGGGCACAGATACGCAGTATTTT	TRBV6-5	.	TRBJ2-3	13	TRBD2
CASSLGQGGHSNQPQHF	TGTGCCAGCAGCCTGGGACAGGGGGGACATAGCAATCAGCCCCAGCATTTT	TRBV5-6	.	TRBJ1-5	17	TRBD1
CASRDRGEFGNQPQHF	TGTGCCAGCCGGGACAGGGGGGAATTTGGCAATCAGCCCCAGCATTTT	TRBV27	once	TRBJ1-5	16	TRBD1
CASSFLGVGPEKLFF	TGTGCCAGCAGCTTTCTTGGCGTTGGGCCGGAAAAACTGTTTTTT	TRBV7-2	.	TRBJ1-4	15	.
CASSFQYSNQPQHF	TGTGCCAGCTCATTTCAGTATAGCAATCAGCCCCAGCATTTT	TRBV18	.	TRBJ1-5	14	.
CASSVGVAGGGDEQFF	TGTGCCAGCAGCGTAGGGGTAGCGGGGGGTGGCGATGAGCAGTTCTTC	TRBV9	.	TRBJ2-1	16	TRBD2
CASSSNPGGHNEQFF	TGTGCCAGCAGCTCAAACCCGGGGGGGCACAATGAGCAGTTCTTC	TRBV7-7	.	TRBJ2-1	15	TRBD2
CAISPGQGVDQPQHF	TGTGCCATCAGCCCCGGACAGGGGGTGGATCAGCCCCAGCATTTT	TRBV10-3	.	TRBJ1-5	15	TRBD1
CASSQVRRGRYQETQYF	TGTGCCAGCAGCCAGGTTCGGCGGGGACGGTACCAAGAGACCCAGTACTTC	TRBV27	.	TRBJ2-5	17	.
CASSNEGGLNSPLHF	TGTGCCAGTAGTAACGAGGGAGGACTTAATTCACCCCTCCACTTT	TRBV19	.	TRBJ1-6	15	.
CASRYNTEAFF	TGTGCCAGCAGATATAACACTGAAGCTTTCTTT	TRBV11-2	.	TRBJ1-1	11	.
CATSGTGTGRGSPLHF	TGTGCCACCAGCGGTACCGGGACAGGGAGAGGATCACCCCTCCACTTT	TRBV15	.	TRBJ1-6	16	TRBD1
CASSLPRVSTQETQYF	TGTGCCAGCAGCCTCCCCCGGGTTTCTACCCAAGAGACCCAGTACTTC	TRBV7-9	.	TRBJ2-5	16	.
CASSITPGTQYF	TGTGCCAGTAGTATTACCCCCGGGACCCAGTACTTC	TRBV19	.	TRBJ2-5	12	.
CASNRGPGSNQPQHF	TGTGCCAGCAACCGGGGTCCCGGTTCCAATCAGCCCCAGCATTTT	TRBV5-6	.	TRBJ1-5	15	.
CASSSSNTGELFF	TGTGCCAGCAGCTCATCGAACACCGGGGAGCTGTTTTTT	TRBV7-9	.	TRBJ2-2	13	.
CASSTGQGGQPQHF	TGTGCCAGCTCAACGGGACAGGGTGGACAGCCCCAGCATTTT	TRBV18	.	TRBJ1-5	14	TRBD1
CASQGVSTDTQYF	TGTGCCAGCCAAGGGGTATCCACAGATACGCAGTATTTT	TRBV28	.	TRBJ2-3	13	.
CASSPEKGGSNQPQHF	TGTGCCAGCTCACCCGAGAAAGGGGGTAGCAATCAGCCCCAGCATTTT	TRBV18	once	TRBJ1-5	16	.
CASSLRGGITGELFF	TGTGCCAGCAGCTTGCGCGGGGGGATCACCGGGGAGCTGTTTTTT	TRBV7-6	.	TRBJ2-2	15	TRBD2
CASSWAGTIPDPYEQYF	TGTGCCAGCAGTTGGGCGGGAACTATACCAGACCCTTACGAGCAGTACTTC	TRBV27	.	TRBJ2-7	17	.
CASSYSEITDTQYF	TGTGCCAGCAGTTACTCCGAGATTACAGATACGCAGTATTTT	TRBV6-5	.	TRBJ2-3	14	.